The 10 T cell receptor beta chains presented below share a single source sample, sequenced in a study of cytomegalovirus exposure and HLA in healthy donors. PCR primers comprised 60 Vbeta and 13 Jbeta primers. Here immunoSEQ multiplex PCR was the method, and the copy in TCRdb shows in-frame clones only, minus some. Here the sample spans about 150,000 clones, 79% being singletons. The sample taken for sequencing was PBMCs. These receptors all stem from a man aged 50-60 years in good health and CMV-seropositive.

The V call is TRBV12-5, the J call TRBJ2-5; 8 nucleotides align to TRBD2. This CDR3 spans 15 amino acids. Unmatched junction bases numbered 10, after V lost 5 bases and J lost 5 bases. Germline loops: CDR1 LGHNT, CDR2 FRNRAP. CDR3 in amino acids: CASGPSGSGGETQYF. In nucleotides, the CDR3 is TGTGCTAGTGGTCCGAGCGGGAGTGGTGGGGAGACCCAGTACTTC.

The chain links TRBV2 to TRBJ1-1; D perhaps matches TRBD1 (6 bases). The V gene's germline CDR1 is SNHLY and CDR2 FYNNEI. The length of the CDR3 is 13 residues. V lost 7 bases and J lost 2, with 11 bases in between. The CDR3 coding sequence is TGTGCCAGCACCGGACAGATAAACACTGAAGCTTTCTTT. Protein sequence: CASTGQINTEAFF.

This clone has more than one count but fewer than ten. The V gene is TRBV6-1, the J gene TRBJ1-4, with 8 bases lining up with TRBD1. The CDR3 is 14 residues long. Unmatched junction bases numbered 4, after V lost 2 bases and J lost 8 bases. Germline V CDR1 and CDR2: MNHNS, SASEGT. CDR3 loop: CASSEQGAEEKLFF. The CDR3 coding sequence is TGTGCCAGCAGTGAACAGGGGGCCGAAGAAAAACTGTTTTTT.

This chain joins TRBV28 and TRBJ2-7; the D gene is possibly TRBD1 (6 bases). This CDR3 has 14 amino acids. Trimming took off 2 bases at V and 6 bases at J, with 14 bases between the two ends. The germline CDR1 and CDR2 sequences are MDHEN and SYDVKM. The CDR3 region is CASSLPLQGAEQYF. DNA of the CDR3: TGTGCCAGCAGTTTACCCCTACAGGGCGCCGAGCAGTACTTC.

The chain carries TRBV19 and TRBJ2-1, with TRBD2 matching 9 bases. V shed 1 base, J shed 6 bases, and the junction held 4 bases outside the gene matches. Per germline, CDR1 LNHDA and CDR2 SQIVND (reference sequence). CDR3 length equals 15 residues. In DNA, the CDR3 is TGTGCCAGTAGTATAGTTCTAGCGGGAAGCAATGAGCAGTTCTTC. This encodes CASSIVLAGSNEQFF.

The chain employs TRBV5-4 and TRBJ2-3; 7 bases align to TRBD1. CDR1 and CDR2 (germline): SGHNT, YYREEE (reference sequence). The length of the CDR3 is 15 residues. Losses at the gene ends were 2 bases for V and 6 bases for J; bases not matched to a gene: 9. CDR3 sequence (DNA): TGTGCCAGCAGCTTACTGAACAAAGGGGGCGATACGCAGTATTTT. Its protein is CASSLLNKGGDTQYF.

This rearrangement joins TRBV19 to TRBJ2-7, with TRBD1 as a possible D gene (6 bases). The CDR3 runs to 14 residues. With 3 bases removed from V and 4 bases from J, the gap between germline ends came to 13 bases. Germline CDR1 reads LNHDA; CDR2 reads SQIVND (reference sequence). The CDR3 coding sequence is TGTGCCAGTAGTATGGGCGGCAGGGGTTACGAGCAGTACTTC. As protein: CASSMGGRGYEQYF.

In DNA form, the CDR3 reads TGTGCCAGCAGCCCGGGGTCTCATAGCAATCAGCCCCAGCATTTT. Protein product: CASSPGSHSNQPQHF. The J gene is TRBJ1-5, the V gene TRBV6-1; D unclear. CDR3 size: 15 residues. CDR1 and CDR2 (germline): MNHNS, SASEGT. Trimming removed 6 bases from V and 0 bases from J, with 12 bases in between.

The gene calls are TRBV29-1 and TRBJ2-1, with 13 bases that match TRBD2. With V trimmed by 7 bases and J by 7 bases, 10 bases remained unmatched. Germline V gives CDR1 SQVTM, CDR2 ANQGSEA. The CDR3 covers 15 residues. CDR3 loop: CSATSGRALMNEQFF. The CDR3 bases are TGCAGCGCTACTAGCGGGAGGGCATTGATGAATGAGCAGTTCTTC.

This clone occurred a few times. The rearrangement joins TRBV7-9 to TRBJ2-3, with 8 bases identical to TRBD1. J gave up 4 bases and V 2 bases, and 11 bases lay outside the gene matches. The CDR3 spans 17 residues. The germline CDR1 and CDR2 sequences are SEHNR and FQNEAQ (reference sequence). As DNA, the CDR3 is TGTGCCAGCAGCTTATTAAGTCCAGGGGGCTTATCAGATACGCAGTATTTT. Encoded protein: CASSLLSPGGLSDTQYF.